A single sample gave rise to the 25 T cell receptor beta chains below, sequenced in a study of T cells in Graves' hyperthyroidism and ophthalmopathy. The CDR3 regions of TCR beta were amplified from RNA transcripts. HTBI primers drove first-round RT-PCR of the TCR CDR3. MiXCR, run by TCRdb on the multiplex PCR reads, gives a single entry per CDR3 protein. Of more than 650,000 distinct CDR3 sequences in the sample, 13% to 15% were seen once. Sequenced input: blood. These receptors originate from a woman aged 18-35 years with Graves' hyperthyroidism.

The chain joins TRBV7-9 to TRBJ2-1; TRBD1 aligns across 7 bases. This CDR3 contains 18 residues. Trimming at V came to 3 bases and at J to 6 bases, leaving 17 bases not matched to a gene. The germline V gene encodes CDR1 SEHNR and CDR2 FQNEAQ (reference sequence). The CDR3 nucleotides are TGTGCCAGCAGCTTTCCCTCCTTAGAGGGGGCGACTTCCAATGAGCAGTTCTTC. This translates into CASSFPSLEGATSNEQFF.

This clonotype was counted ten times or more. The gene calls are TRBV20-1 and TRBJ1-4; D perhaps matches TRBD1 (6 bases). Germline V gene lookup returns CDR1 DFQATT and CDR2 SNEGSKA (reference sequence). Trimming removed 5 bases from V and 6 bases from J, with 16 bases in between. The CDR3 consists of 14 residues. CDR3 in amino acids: CSAPLTGRDEKLFF. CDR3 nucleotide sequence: TGCAGTGCTCCCTTGACAGGTCGGGATGAAAAACTGTTTTTT.

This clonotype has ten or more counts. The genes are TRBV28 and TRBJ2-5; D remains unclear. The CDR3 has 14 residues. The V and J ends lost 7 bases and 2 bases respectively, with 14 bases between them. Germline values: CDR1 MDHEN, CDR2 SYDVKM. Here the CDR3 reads CASIEGDTQETQYF. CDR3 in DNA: TGTGCCAGCATTGAAGGAGACACACAAGAGACCCAGTACTTC.

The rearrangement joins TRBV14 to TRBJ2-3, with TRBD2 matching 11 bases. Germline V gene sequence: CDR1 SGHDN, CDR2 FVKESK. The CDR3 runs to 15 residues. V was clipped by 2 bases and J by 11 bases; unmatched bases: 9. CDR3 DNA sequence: TGTGCCAGCAGCCAAAGGGAACTAGCGGGAGTGGGGCAGTATTTT. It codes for CASSQRELAGVGQYF.

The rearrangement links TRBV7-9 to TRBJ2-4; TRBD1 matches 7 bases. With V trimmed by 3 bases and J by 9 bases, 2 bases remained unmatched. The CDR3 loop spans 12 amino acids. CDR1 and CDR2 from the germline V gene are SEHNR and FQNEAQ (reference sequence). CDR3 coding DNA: TGTGCCAGCAGCTTGGGACAGTCCATTCAGTACTTC. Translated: CASSLGQSIQYF.

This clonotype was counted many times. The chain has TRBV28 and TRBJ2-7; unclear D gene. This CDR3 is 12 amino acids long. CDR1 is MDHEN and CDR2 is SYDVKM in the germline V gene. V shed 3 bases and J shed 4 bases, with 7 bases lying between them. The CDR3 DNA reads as TGTGCCAGCAGTTTGGGCTTTTACGAGCAGTACTTC. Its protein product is CASSLGFYEQYF.

CDR3 protein: CSVRTPNTEAFF. The CDR3 coding sequence is TGCAGCGTCAGGACACCGAACACTGAAGCTTTCTTT. The chain recombines TRBV29-1 with TRBJ1-1; TRBD1 might be the D (5 bases). The CDR3 loop spans 12 amino acids. Germline CDR1 SQVTM, CDR2 ANQGSEA. Deletions cut 6 bases from V and 1 base from J, with 9 bases between. The full variable domain, its missing parts supplied by reference TRBV29-1 and TRBJ1-1, is SAVISQKPSRDICQRGTSLTIQCQVDSQVTMMFWYRQQPGQSLTLIATANQGSEATYESGFVIDKFPISRPNLTFSTLTVSNMSPEDSSIYLCSVRTPNTEAFFGQGTRLTVV.

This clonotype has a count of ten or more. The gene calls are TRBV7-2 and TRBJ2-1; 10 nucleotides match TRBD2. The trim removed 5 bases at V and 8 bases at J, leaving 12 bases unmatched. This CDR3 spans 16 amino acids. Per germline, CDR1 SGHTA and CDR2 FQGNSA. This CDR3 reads CASSKGASGRSYEQFF. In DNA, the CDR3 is TGTGCCAGCAGCAAAGGGGCTAGCGGGAGATCCTATGAGCAGTTCTTC.

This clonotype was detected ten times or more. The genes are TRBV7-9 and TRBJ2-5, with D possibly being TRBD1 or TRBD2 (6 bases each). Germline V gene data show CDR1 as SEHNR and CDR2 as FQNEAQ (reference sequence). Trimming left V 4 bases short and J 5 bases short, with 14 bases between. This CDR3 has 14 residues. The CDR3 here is CASSSLGGHETQYF. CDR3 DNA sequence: TGTGCCAGCAGCTCCCTTGGGGGGCATGAGACCCAGTACTTC.

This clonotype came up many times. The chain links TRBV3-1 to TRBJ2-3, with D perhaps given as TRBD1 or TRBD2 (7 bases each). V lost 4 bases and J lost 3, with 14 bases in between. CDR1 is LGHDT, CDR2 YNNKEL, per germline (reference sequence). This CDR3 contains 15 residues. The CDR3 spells CASSPFRGGTDTQYF. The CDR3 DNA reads TGTGCCAGCAGCCCGTTCAGGGGGGGGACAGATACGCAGTATTTT.

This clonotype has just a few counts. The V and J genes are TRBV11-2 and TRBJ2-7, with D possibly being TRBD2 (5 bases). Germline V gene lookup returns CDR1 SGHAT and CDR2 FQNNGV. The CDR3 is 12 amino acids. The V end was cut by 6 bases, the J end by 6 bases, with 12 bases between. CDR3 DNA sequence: TGTGCCAGCAGAAAACTAGGTCCCGAGCAGTACTTC. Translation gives CASRKLGPEQYF. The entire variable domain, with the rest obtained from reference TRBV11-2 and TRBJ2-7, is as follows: EAGVAQSPRYKIIEKRQSVAFWCNPISGHATLYWYQQILGQGPKLLIQFQNNGVVDDSQLPKDRFSAERLKGVDSTLKIQPAKLEDSAVYLCASRKLGPEQYFGPGTRLTVT.

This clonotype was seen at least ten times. Here the CDR3 reads CASPPGQRGAITDTQYF. As DNA, the CDR3 is TGTGCCAGTCCCCCCGGCCAAAGAGGGGCTATAACAGATACGCAGTATTTT. The gene calls are TRBV28 and TRBJ2-3; either TRBD1 or TRBD2 may supply D (5 bases each). Germline CDR1 is MDHEN and CDR2 is SYDVKM. The CDR3 is 17 residues long. Between the trimmed V and J ends, which lost 9 bases and 3 bases, there was a span of 25 bases.

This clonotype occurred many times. CDR3 region: CASSERSGRMETQYF. The CDR3 DNA reads TGTGCCAGCAGTGAAAGGAGCGGGAGGATGGAGACCCAGTACTTC. The gene calls are TRBV2 and TRBJ2-5; 9 bases align to TRBD2. Germline V gene data show CDR1 as SNHLY and CDR2 as FYNNEI. The CDR3 has 15 residues. The junction had 6 bases not matched to a gene; V was cut back by 2 bases and J by 5 bases.

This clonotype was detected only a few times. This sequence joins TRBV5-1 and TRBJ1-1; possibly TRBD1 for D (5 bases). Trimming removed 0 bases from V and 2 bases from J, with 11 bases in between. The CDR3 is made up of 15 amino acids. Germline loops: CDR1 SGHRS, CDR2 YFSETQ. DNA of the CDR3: TGCGCCAGCAGCTTGGCCGGGGCGGATAACACTGAAGCTTTCTTT. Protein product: CASSLAGADNTEAFF.

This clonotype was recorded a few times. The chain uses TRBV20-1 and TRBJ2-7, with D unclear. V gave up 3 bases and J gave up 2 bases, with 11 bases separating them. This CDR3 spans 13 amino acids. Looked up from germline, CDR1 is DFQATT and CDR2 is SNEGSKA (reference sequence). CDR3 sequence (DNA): TGCAGTGCTAGCGGCAGGATCGCCTACGAGCAGTACTTC. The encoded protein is CSASGRIAYEQYF.

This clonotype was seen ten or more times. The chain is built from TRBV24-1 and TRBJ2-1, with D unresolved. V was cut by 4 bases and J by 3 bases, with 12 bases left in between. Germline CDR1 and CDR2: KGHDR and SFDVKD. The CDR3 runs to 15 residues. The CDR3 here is CATSEGGRDYNEQFF. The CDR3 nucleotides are TGTGCCACCAGTGAAGGCGGCAGAGACTACAATGAGCAGTTCTTC.

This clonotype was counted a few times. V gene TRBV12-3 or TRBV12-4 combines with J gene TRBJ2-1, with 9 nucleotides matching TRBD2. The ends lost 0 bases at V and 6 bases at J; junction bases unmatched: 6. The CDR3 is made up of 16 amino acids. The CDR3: CASSLALAGVPNEQFF. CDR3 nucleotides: TGTGCCAGCAGTTTAGCGTTAGCGGGAGTACCCAATGAGCAGTTCTTC.

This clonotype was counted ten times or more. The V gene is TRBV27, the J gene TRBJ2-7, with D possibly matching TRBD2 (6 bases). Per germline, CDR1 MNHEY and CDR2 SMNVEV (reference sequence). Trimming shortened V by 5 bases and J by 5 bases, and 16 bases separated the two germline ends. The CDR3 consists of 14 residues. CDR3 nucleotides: TGTGCCAGCAGTCCTAGACTAGGCGGGGACGAGCAGTACTTC. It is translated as CASSPRLGGDEQYF.

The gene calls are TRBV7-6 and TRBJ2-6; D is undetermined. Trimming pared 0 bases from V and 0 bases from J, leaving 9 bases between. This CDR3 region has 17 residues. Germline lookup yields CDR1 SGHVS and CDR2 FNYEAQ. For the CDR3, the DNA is TGTGCCAGCAGCTTAGCAGCGTTCCCCTCTGGGGCCAACGTCCTGACTTTC. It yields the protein CASSLAAFPSGANVLTF.

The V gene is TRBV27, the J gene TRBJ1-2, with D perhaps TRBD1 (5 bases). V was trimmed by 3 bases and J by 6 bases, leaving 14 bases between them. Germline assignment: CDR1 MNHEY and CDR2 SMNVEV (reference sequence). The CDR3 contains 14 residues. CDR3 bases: TGTGCCAGCAGTTTGGGTGCCCGGGGCCATGGCTACACCTTC. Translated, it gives CASSLGARGHGYTF.

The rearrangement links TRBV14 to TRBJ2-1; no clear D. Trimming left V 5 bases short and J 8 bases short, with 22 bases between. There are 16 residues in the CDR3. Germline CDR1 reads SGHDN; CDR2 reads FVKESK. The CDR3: CASSSTRRSTAHEQFF. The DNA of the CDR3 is TGTGCCAGCAGCTCGACGCGGCGATCAACCGCCCATGAGCAGTTCTTC. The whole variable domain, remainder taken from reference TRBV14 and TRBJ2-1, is EAGVTQFPSHSVIEKGQTVTLRCDPISGHDNLYWYRRVMGKEIKFLLHFVKESKQDESGMPNNRFLAERTGGTYSTLKVQPAELEDSGVYFCASSSTRRSTAHEQFFGPGTRLTVL.

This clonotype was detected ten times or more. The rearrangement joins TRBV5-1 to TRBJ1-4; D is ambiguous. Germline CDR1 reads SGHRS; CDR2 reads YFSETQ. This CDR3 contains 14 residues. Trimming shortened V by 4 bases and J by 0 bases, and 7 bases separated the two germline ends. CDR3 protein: CASSLGPTNEKLFF. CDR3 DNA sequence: TGCGCCAGCAGCCTGGGTCCAACTAATGAAAAACTGTTTTTT. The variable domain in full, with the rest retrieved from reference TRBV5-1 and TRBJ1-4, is KAGVTQTPRYLIKTRGQQVTLSCSPISGHRSVSWYQQTPGQGLQFLFEYFSETQRNKGNFPGRFSGRQFSNSRSEMNVSTLELGDSALYLCASSLGPTNEKLFFGSGTQLSVL.

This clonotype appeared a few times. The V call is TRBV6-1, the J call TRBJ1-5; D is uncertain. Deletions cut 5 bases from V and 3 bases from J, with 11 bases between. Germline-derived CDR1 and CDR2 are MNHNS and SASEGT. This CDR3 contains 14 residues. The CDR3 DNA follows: TGTGCCAGCAGTATTAGTAGTAACAATCAGCCCCAGCATTTT. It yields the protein CASSISSNNQPQHF.

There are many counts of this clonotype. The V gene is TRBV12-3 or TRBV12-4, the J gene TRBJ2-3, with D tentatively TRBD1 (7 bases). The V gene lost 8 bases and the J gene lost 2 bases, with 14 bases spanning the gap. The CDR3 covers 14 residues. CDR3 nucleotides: TGTGCCAGCCGCGGGACAGTGGTCACAGATACGCAGTATTTT. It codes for CASRGTVVTDTQYF.

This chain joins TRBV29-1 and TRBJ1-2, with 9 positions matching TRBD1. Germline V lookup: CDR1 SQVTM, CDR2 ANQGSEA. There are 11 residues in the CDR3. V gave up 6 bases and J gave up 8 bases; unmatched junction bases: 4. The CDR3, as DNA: TGCAGCGTACAGGGGGCGGGCGGCTACACCTTC. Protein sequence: CSVQGAGGYTF.